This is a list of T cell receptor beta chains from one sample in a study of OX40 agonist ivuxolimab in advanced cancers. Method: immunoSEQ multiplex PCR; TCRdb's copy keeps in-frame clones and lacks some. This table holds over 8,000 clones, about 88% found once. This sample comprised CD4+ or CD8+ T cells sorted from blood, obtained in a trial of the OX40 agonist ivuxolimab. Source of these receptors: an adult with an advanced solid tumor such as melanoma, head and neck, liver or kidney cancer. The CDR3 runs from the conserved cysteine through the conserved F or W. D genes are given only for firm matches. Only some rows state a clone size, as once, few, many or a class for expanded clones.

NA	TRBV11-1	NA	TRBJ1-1	CATSRGREAFF	TGTGCCACCTCACGGGGGAGAGAAGCTTTCTTT
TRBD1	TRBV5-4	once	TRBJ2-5	CASSPRDREETQYF	TGTGCCAGCAGCCCCCGGGACAGAGAAGAGACCCAGTACTTC
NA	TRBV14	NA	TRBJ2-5	CASSRDSSSETQYF	TGTGCCAGCAGTCGGGACTCTAGCAGTGAGACCCAGTACTTC
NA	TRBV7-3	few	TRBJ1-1	CASSPEVGTEAFF	TGTGCCAGCAGCCCAGAGGTCGGAACTGAAGCTTTCTTT
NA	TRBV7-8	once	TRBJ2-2	CASSLGSGNLELFF	TGTGCCAGCAGCTTAGGTTCCGGGAACCTCGAGCTGTTTTTT
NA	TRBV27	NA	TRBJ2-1	CASRSSGPWSYNEQFF	TGTGCCAGCAGGTCCTCGGGTCCGTGGTCCTACAATGAGCAGTTCTTC
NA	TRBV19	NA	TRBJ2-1	CASSISGDLDEQFF	TGTGCCAGTAGTATATCCGGTGATCTCGATGAGCAGTTCTTC
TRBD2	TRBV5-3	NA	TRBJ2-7	CASSPREGYEQYF	TGTGCCAGCAGCCCCAGGGAGGGTTACGAGCAGTACTTC
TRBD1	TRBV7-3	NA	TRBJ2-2	CASSLRGQGGGELFF	TGTGCCAGCAGCCTAAGGGGACAGGGGGGCGGGGAGCTGTTTTTT
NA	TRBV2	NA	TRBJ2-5	CASSEVSGGWGSGSTETQYF	TGTGCCAGCAGTGAAGTATCAGGGGGCTGGGGTAGCGGGAGCACGGAGACCCAGTACTTC
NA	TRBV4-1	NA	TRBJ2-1	CASSQDVGSYNEQFF	TGCGCCAGCAGCCAAGATGTGGGCTCCTACAATGAGCAGTTCTTC
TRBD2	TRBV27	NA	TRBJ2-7	CASSLNLAGGLFHEQYF	TGTGCCAGCAGTTTAAACCTAGCGGGGGGGCTTTTCCACGAGCAGTACTTC
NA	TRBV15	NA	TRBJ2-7	CATSGAGATYEQYF	TGTGCCACCAGCGGTGCCGGGGCTACCTACGAGCAGTACTTC
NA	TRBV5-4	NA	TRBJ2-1	CASSSLNEQFF	TGTGCCAGCAGCTCCCTCAATGAGCAGTTCTTC
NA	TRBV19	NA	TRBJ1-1	CASIDRENTEAFF	TGTGCCAGTATAGATCGGGAGAACACTGAAGCTTTCTTT
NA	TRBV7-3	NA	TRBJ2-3	CDPARDPTDTQYF	TGTGACCCGGCCCGGGACCCCACAGATACGCAGTATTTT
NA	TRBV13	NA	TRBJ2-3	CASSPKIGLSRDTQYF	TGTGCCAGCAGCCCAAAAATAGGGCTATCCCGGGATACGCAGTATTTT
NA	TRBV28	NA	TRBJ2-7	CASAHRGPLREQYF	TGTGCCAGCGCTCACCGGGGCCCCTTACGAGAGCAGTACTTC
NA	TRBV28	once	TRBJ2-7	CASRVYRSEGYEQYF	TGTGCCAGCAGAGTTTATAGGTCCGAGGGCTACGAGCAGTACTTC
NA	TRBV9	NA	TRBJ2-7	CASSVEGDHHYEQYF	TGTGCCAGCAGCGTAGAAGGGGACCATCACTACGAGCAGTACTTC
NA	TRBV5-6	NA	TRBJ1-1	CASSYDRLNTEAFF	TGTGCCAGCAGCTATGACAGACTGAACACTGAAGCTTTCTTT
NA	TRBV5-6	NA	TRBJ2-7	CASSLDRGMTYDGQYF	TGTGCCAGCAGCTTGGATAGGGGGATGACCTACGATGGGCAGTACTTC
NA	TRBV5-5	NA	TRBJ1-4	CASSLVSGVTNEKLFF	TGTGCCAGCAGCTTGGTCAGTGGGGTAACTAATGAAAAACTGTTTTTT
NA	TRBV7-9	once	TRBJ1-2	CASSSPGARNYGYTF	TGTGCCAGCAGCTCCCCGGGGGCGCGTAACTATGGCTACACCTTC
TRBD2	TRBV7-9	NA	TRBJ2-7	CASSWLAGEVEQYF	TGTGCCAGCAGCTGGCTAGCGGGGGAGGTCGAGCAGTACTTC
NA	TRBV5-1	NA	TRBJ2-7	CASSLVGGVSYEQYF	TGCGCCAGCAGCTTGGTAGGCGGGGTGTCCTACGAGCAGTACTTC
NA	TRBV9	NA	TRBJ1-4	CASSAGTTTNEKLFF	TGTGCCAGCAGCGCCGGGACAACAACTAATGAAAAACTGTTTTTT
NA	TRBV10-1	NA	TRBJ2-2	CASSRPVWGTGELFF	TGCGCCAGCAGCCGCCCTGTGTGGGGAACCGGGGAGCTGTTTTTT
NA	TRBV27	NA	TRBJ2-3	CASSLSAWDATTYSTDTQYF	TGTGCCAGCAGTTTATCTGCGTGGGACGCGACTACCTATAGCACAGATACGCAGTATTTT
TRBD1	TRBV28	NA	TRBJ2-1	CASSETGNNEQFF	TGTGCCAGCAGCGAGACAGGGAACAATGAGCAGTTCTTC
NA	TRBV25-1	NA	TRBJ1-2	CASSAYGGYTF	TGTGCCAGCAGTGCCTACGGCGGCTACACCTTC